Below, 17 T cell receptor beta chains from the same sample are listed, as sequenced in a study of blood T cells in healthy people across ages (dated by TCRdb to between 2014 and 2017). Libraries were prepared through 5' RACE. Instrument used: Illumina HiSeq 2500. The second PCR ran for about 6 to 12 cycles and used a J-beta primer mix along with a sample-barcoded 5' primer. TCRdb passed the public sequencing reads through fastp at Q25 and MiXCR, retaining productive beta sequences. Entries that share a CDR3 protein sequence are merged under the most common genes and DNA. The sample data list roughly 830,000 distinct CDR3 sequences, and 55% to 65% of these were observed just once. Roughly 25% of the sample rests with the top ten. Source material: blood. These receptors were taken from a man younger than 45 in good health.

The V call is TRBV6-2 or TRBV6-3, the J call TRBJ2-5; TRBD2 aligns across 8 bases. The V gene end was trimmed by 2 bases and the J gene end by 2 bases; junction bases not matched to a gene: 4. The CDR3 runs to 15 residues. The germline V gene has CDR1 MNHEY and CDR2 SVGEGT. The CDR3 sequence is CASSYGVAGQETQYF. In DNA form, the CDR3 reads TGTGCCAGCAGTTACGGAGTAGCGGGACAAGAGACCCAGTACTTC.

The V gene is TRBV6-6, the J gene TRBJ2-7, with D tentatively TRBD1 (5 bases). Trimming took 1 base from V and 2 from J, leaving 6 bases between them. CDR1 is MNHNY, CDR2 SVGAGI, per germline (reference sequence). This CDR3 region has 13 residues. The CDR3 spells CASSYLTAYEQYF. The CDR3 DNA reads TGTGCCAGCAGTTACTTGACAGCCTACGAGCAGTACTTC.

There are a few counts of this clonotype. The chain recombines TRBV7-9 with TRBJ1-2, with 9 bases lining up with TRBD1. Trimming cost V 6 bases and J 2 bases; bases outside gene matches: 4. Germline assignment: CDR1 SEHNR and CDR2 FQNEAQ (reference sequence). This CDR3 contains 14 residues. This CDR3 reads CASSSDRGNYGYTF. CDR3 DNA: TGTGCCAGCAGTTCCGACAGGGGGAACTATGGCTACACCTTC.

The gene calls are TRBV5-6 and TRBJ2-2, with 7 positions matching TRBD1. CDR3 length equals 16 residues. The junction had 7 bases not matched to a gene; V was cut back by 4 bases and J by 1 base. Germline CDR1 and CDR2: SGHDT and YYEEEE. CDR3 sequence reads: CASSQDRFLNTGELFF. The CDR3, as DNA: TGTGCCAGCAGCCAGGACAGGTTCCTGAACACCGGGGAGCTGTTTTTT.

In its sample, this clonotype was seen a few times. This sequence joins TRBV6-2 or TRBV6-3 and TRBJ2-5, with TRBD1 matching 7 bases. This CDR3 is built from 15 residues. Unmatched junction bases numbered 8, after V lost 6 bases and J lost 1 base. CDR1 is MNHEY and CDR2 is SVGEGT in the germline V gene. In DNA form, the CDR3 reads TGTGCCAGCAGACGCTGGGGACAGCCCCAAGAGACCCAGTACTTC. Protein product: CASRRWGQPQETQYF.

This clonotype was seen a handful of times. V gene TRBV27 combines with J gene TRBJ1-6; D is undetermined. Germline values: CDR1 MNHEY, CDR2 SMNVEV (reference sequence). This CDR3 region has 12 residues. V shed 5 bases and J shed 10 bases, with 9 bases lying between them. The CDR3 reads CASSPTSSPLHF. DNA of the CDR3: TGTGCCAGCAGTCCGACTTCGTCACCCCTCCACTTT.

The chain is built from TRBV29-1 and TRBJ1-2, with TRBD1 as a possible D gene (5 bases). Germline values: CDR1 SQVTM, CDR2 ANQGSEA. The CDR3 spans 13 residues. Between the trimmed V and J ends, which lost 1 base and 4 bases, there was a span of 10 bases. The CDR3 DNA reads as TGCAGCGTTGAAGGGGGGGTTGCCTATGGCTACACCTTC. It codes for CSVEGGVAYGYTF.

This clonotype turned up a few times. V gene TRBV4-3 combines with J gene TRBJ2-5; perhaps TRBD2 as D (6 bases). In germline, CDR1 is LGHNA, CDR2 YSLEER. V was cut by 1 base and J by 5 bases, with 11 bases left in between. This CDR3 spans 14 amino acids. DNA for the CDR3: TGCGCCAGCAGCCAAGTGGAGGGCGGGGAGACCCAGTACTTC. This translates into CASSQVEGGETQYF.

The chain recombines TRBV5-6 with TRBJ2-5; TRBD2 might be the D (6 bases). V was trimmed by 4 bases and J by 11 bases, leaving 24 bases between them. This CDR3 has 15 residues. CDR1 SGHDT and CDR2 YYEEEE come from the germline V gene. CDR3 in amino acids: CASSRGLSTHNEQYF. CDR3 in DNA: TGTGCCAGCAGCAGGGGACTTAGCACCCACAATGAGCAGTACTTC.

This clonotype was seen a few times. The chain is built from TRBV20-1 and TRBJ2-5; D gene ambiguous. The J call may be faulty, since TRBJ2-7 better matches the DNA end. The CDR3 is made up of 10 amino acids. Per germline, CDR1 DFQATT and CDR2 SNEGSKA (reference sequence). CDR3 DNA sequence: TGCAGTGCTAGTATTTACGAGCAGTACTTC. It is translated as CSASIYEQYF.

The chain links TRBV5-1 to TRBJ2-1; 8 nucleotides agree with TRBD2. The germline V gene has CDR1 SGHRS and CDR2 YFSETQ. V lost 1 base and J lost 6; bases outside the gene matches: 15. The CDR3 covers 18 residues. The CDR3: CASSLRHSGTRGPNEQFF. The CDR3 region has the DNA TGCGCCAGCAGCTTGCGTCACTCCGGGACTAGGGGTCCCAATGAGCAGTTCTTC.

This clonotype was counted many times. The CDR3 region is CSARDPTRAGGPGEQFF. The CDR3, as DNA: TGCAGTGCTAGAGATCCTACTAGAGCGGGGGGGCCTGGTGAGCAGTTCTTC. The V call is TRBV20-1, the J call TRBJ2-1, with 10 bases identical to TRBD2. The germline gives CDR1 DFQATT, CDR2 SNEGSKA (reference sequence). The CDR3 is 17 residues long. The V gene end was trimmed by 0 bases and the J gene end by 9 bases; junction bases not matched to a gene: 14.

This clonotype has only a few counts. The V and J genes are TRBV20-1 and TRBJ2-5; D remains unclear. CDR1 and CDR2 (germline): DFQATT, SNEGSKA (reference sequence). The CDR3 sequence is 10 residues long. This chain's CDR3 is CSATRETQYF. The CDR3 DNA sequence: TGCAGCGCCACCAGAGAGACCCAGTACTTC.

The chain recombines TRBV6-5 with TRBJ2-7; 9 nucleotides agree with TRBD1. Unmatched junction bases numbered 13, after V lost 7 bases and J lost 3 bases. This CDR3 is built from 16 residues. Germline V gene sequence: CDR1 MNHEY, CDR2 SVGAGI. CDR3 coding DNA: TGTGCCAGCACCGTCGGACAGGGGTCGAGCTACTACGAGCAGTACTTC. It yields the protein CASTVGQGSSYYEQYF.

This clonotype has just a few counts. This rearrangement joins TRBV20-1 to TRBJ2-7; D is ambiguous. The germline V and J ends were trimmed by 6 bases and 0 bases, with 15 bases remaining between them. Germline V gene data show CDR1 as DFQATT and CDR2 as SNEGSKA (reference sequence). The CDR3 covers 14 residues. The DNA of the CDR3 is TGCAGTGCCCCTGACCCTCAGTCCTCCTACGAGCAGTACTTC. This translates into CSAPDPQSSYEQYF.

This clonotype was seen more than once but under ten times. The chain carries TRBV2 and TRBJ2-6; D is unresolved. Germline values: CDR1 SNHLY, CDR2 FYNNEI. V lost 7 bases to trimming and J lost 0 bases, with 10 bases between them. CDR3 size: 15 residues. Here the CDR3 DNA reads TGTGCCAGCACCCGACTGGGCTCTGGGGCCAACGTCCTGACTTTC. This codes for CASTRLGSGANVLTF.

The J gene is TRBJ2-1, the V gene TRBV4-2, with D perhaps TRBD1 (5 bases). V dropped 1 base and J dropped 5 bases, with 15 bases sitting between them. CDR1 is LGHNA and CDR2 is YNFKEQ in the germline V gene. This CDR3 contains 16 residues. The CDR3 spells CASSQVGRGANNEQFF. CDR3 DNA: TGTGCCAGCAGCCAAGTAGGTCGTGGGGCGAACAATGAGCAGTTCTTC.